Included here is one T cell receptor beta chain sequence, with context. Its antigen is unidentified. The source of the sample is a study of cytomegalovirus exposure and HLA in healthy donors. 13 Jbeta primers and 60 Vbeta primers were used for the PCR. Clones were sequenced by immunoSEQ multiplex PCR, and TCRdb holds only the in-frame ones, with some missing. The table lists tens of thousands of clones, approximately 71% of them singletons, with about 35% in the top ten. Study-level points and caveats: Fewer N-insertions than the roughly 670-donor mean were reportedly shown by an Asian-associated ancestry cluster in a later analysis. At a 0.05 false discovery rate, a later analysis found about 17,000 TCR beta sequences to be associated with HLA alleles. When analyzed later, a missense DCLRE1C variant was found to be linked to TCR beta V- and J-gene trimming. Apart from CMV serostatus, no immune exposure information was available.

Sequenced material: PBMCs. The receptor comes from a man in his forties in good health and CMV-seropositive.

The CDR3 DNA is TGTGCCAGCAGCTTATCATTTCCGGCGGATCAGCCCCAGCATTTT. Its protein product is CASSLSFPADQPQHF. The genes are TRBV13 and TRBJ1-5; no definite D call. V was cut by 2 bases and J by 5 bases, with 13 bases left in between. Germline V CDR1 and CDR2: PRHDT, FYEKMQ (reference sequence). CDR3 length: 15 residues. The complete variable domain, with remaining parts taken from reference TRBV13 and TRBJ1-5, reads AAGVIQSPRHLIKEKRETATLKCYPIPRHDTVYWYQQGPGQDPQFLISFYEKMQSDKGSIPDRFSAQQFSDYHSELNMSSLELGDSALYFCASSLSFPADQPQHFGDGTRLSIL.